This T cell receptor beta chain was retrieved from a study of graft-versus-host responses after intestinal transplantation. Study in general: Anti-thymocyte globulin was used for induction in all recipients, who then took tacrolimus and steroids for around 3 years.

Study-level points and caveats: GvH clones were found in recipient marrow; some appeared first in ileum or blood.

A word on this clone: Its antigen is not known.

This table comes from immunoSEQ multiplex PCR, and its TCRdb copy is limited to in-frame clones, with some not included. The sample consists of 80,000 or so clones, about nine tenths of them appearing once. The CDR3 runs to 15 residues. Germline CDR1 reads SGHNT; CDR2 reads YENEEA. Trimming removed 4 bases from V and 5 bases from J, with 17 bases in between. The rearrangement joins TRBV11-3 to TRBJ2-5; D unclear. The TCR comes from a human patient who received an intestinal transplant, so some T cells may come from the graft donor. The sample consisted of PBMCs, taken 98 days after intestinal transplantation. This CDR3 is CASSSYSALGETQYF. The CDR3 nucleotides read TGTGCCAGCAGCTCCTACTCGGCCCTAGGCGAGACCCAGTACTTC.